These 9 T cell receptor beta chains were all obtained from the same sample, sequenced in a study of blood T cell repertoires in COVID-19. The method was immunoSEQ multiplex PCR; TCRdb's version includes in-frame clones alone and lacks a portion of them. The sample consists of about 89,000 clones, 78% of them appearing once. Sample: peripheral blood. The receptor source for this set is a man between 65 and 80 years old with COVID-19, enrolled during active disease.

This chain joins TRBV7-2 and TRBJ2-3, with a tentative D call TRBD1 (7 bases). V lost 0 bases to trimming and J lost 7 bases, with 17 bases between them. This CDR3 comprises 16 residues. Germline V gene data show CDR1 as SGHTA and CDR2 as FQGNSA. CDR3 region: CASSLAWGDSLNTQYF. The CDR3 coding sequence is TGTGCCAGCAGCTTAGCTTGGGGGGACAGTCTGAATACGCAGTATTTT.

This chain connects TRBV12-3 or TRBV12-4 to TRBJ2-5, with D perhaps matching TRBD1 (5 bases). The CDR3 has 13 residues. V was trimmed by 5 bases and J by 5 bases, leaving 12 bases between them. The CDR3 DNA sequence: TGTGCCAGCAGTCAACAGGATGGGGAGACCCAGTACTTC. Residues: CASSQQDGETQYF.

The rearrangement uses TRBV28 and TRBJ2-3; 13 bases agree with TRBD2. The CDR3 is 18 residues long. Trimming removed 3 bases from V and 2 bases from J; junction bases left unmatched: 8. Germline-derived CDR1 and CDR2 are MDHEN and SYDVKM. The CDR3 here is CASSLAGLAGASTDTQYF. CDR3 bases: TGTGCCAGCAGTTTGGCAGGACTAGCGGGAGCCTCCACAGATACGCAGTATTTT.

The rearrangement links TRBV5-1 to TRBJ1-2, with 7 bases matching TRBD1. The ends lost 4 bases at V and 2 bases at J; junction bases unmatched: 8. Germline V CDR1 and CDR2: SGHRS, YFSETQ. The CDR3 has 15 amino acids. Written as DNA, the CDR3 is TGCGCCAGCAGCGGGGGACAGACCCCCAACTATGGCTACACCTTC. Protein product: CASSGGQTPNYGYTF.

The chain combines TRBV6-1 with TRBJ2-1; the D gene is possibly TRBD1 (6 bases). CDR1 and CDR2 from the germline V gene are MNHNS and SASEGT. V gave up 3 bases and J gave up 2 bases, with 11 bases separating them. The CDR3 is 15 residues long. CDR3 residues: CASSDHGTTYNEQFF. In DNA form, the CDR3 reads TGTGCCAGCAGTGACCACGGGACAACCTACAATGAGCAGTTCTTC.

In nucleotides, the CDR3 is TGTGCCAGCAGCTTATCGGGACAGGTATACAATGAGCAGTTCTTC. Amino acids: CASSLSGQVYNEQFF. The V and J genes are TRBV7-2 and TRBJ2-1, with 8 bases identical to TRBD1. The CDR3 covers 15 residues. V shed 2 bases, J shed 4 bases, and the junction held 4 bases outside the gene matches. Per germline, CDR1 SGHTA and CDR2 FQGNSA.

The chain recombines TRBV6-5 with TRBJ1-1; D may be TRBD1 (6 bases). The CDR3 runs 14 residues. Germline V gives CDR1 MNHEY, CDR2 SVGAGI. V was clipped by 7 bases and J by 3 bases, with 15 bases between them. The CDR3 region is CASIQTGQYTEAFF. The CDR3 nucleotides are TGTGCCAGCATTCAGACTGGACAGTACACTGAAGCTTTCTTT.

About this clone itself: Additional DNA sequences in this sample encode the identical CDR3. The V gene is TRBV12-5, the J gene TRBJ1-5; D is undetermined. V lost 3 bases to trimming and J lost 0 bases, with 3 bases between them. Germline V gene lookup returns CDR1 LGHNT and CDR2 FRNRAP. The CDR3 sequence is 13 residues long. DNA for the CDR3: TGTGCTAGTGGTTTCGGTAGCAATCAGCCCCAGCATTTT. Translation: CASGFGSNQPQHF.

This chain uses TRBV6-2 or TRBV6-3 with TRBJ2-5, with D perhaps TRBD2 (5 bases). The CDR3 is 13 amino acids. The ends were cut back, 2 bases at V and 7 bases at J, with 11 bases in the middle. Germline CDR1 MNHEY, CDR2 SVGEGT. CDR3 coding DNA: TGTGCCAGCAGTTACCCTAGCACCCGGACCCAGTACTTC. Its protein product is CASSYPSTRTQYF.